The T cell receptor (beta chain) under discussion was sequenced for a study of T cells after posttransplantation cyclophosphamide. Clones were sequenced by immunoSEQ multiplex PCR, and TCRdb holds only the in-frame ones, with some missing. The sample yields some 3,300 clones, without any singletons. This clone has a count of ten or more. Germline values: CDR1 SGHNT, CDR2 YYREEE (reference sequence). Between the trimmed V and J ends, which lost 0 bases and 5 bases, there was a span of 17 bases. CDR3 length: 16 amino acids. Cyclophosphamide on days +3 and +4 followed busulfan-fludarabine conditioning and a marrow graft.

The sequencing here drew on PBMCs, taken after allogeneic stem cell transplant with posttransplant cyclophosphamide. V is TRBV5-4 and J is TRBJ1-2; no reliable D call. The sequence was obtained from a male patient aged 25-45 years who received an allogeneic stem cell transplant from a related donor, was CMV-positive, and had acute GVHD only. Some T cells may be transferred from the graft donor. The CDR3 nucleotides are TGTGCCAGCAGCTTGGACGACTACCAGTCGAGATATGGCTACACCTTC. Amino acids: CASSLDDYQSRYGYTF.